Following are 10 T cell receptor beta chains from one sample sequenced in a study of CD8 T cells in ankylosing spondylitis. TCRdb ran MiXCR on the 5' RACE reads and lists one entry per CDR3 protein. Found here are under 400,000 distinct CDR3 sequences, more than 9% of them singletons; the top ten hold 9.1%. Sequenced: blood, either unsorted or a sorted T cell fraction (not recorded which). Receptor source: a female donor with ankylosing spondylitis or in good health (not recorded which).

By share of the sample, this clonotype is large (0.1 to 1%). This chain's CDR3 is CASSSTKQGPSYEQYF. The CDR3 region has the DNA TGTGCCAGCAGTTCTACCAAACAGGGGCCCTCCTACGAGCAGTACTTC. The chain carries TRBV28 and TRBJ2-7; TRBD1 agrees at 7 bases. After removal of 4 bases from V and 0 bases from J, the junction contained 9 bases not matched to a gene. CDR1 is MDHEN and CDR2 is SYDVKM in the germline V gene. The CDR3 is 16 amino acids. Combining the CDR3 with reference TRBV28 and TRBJ2-7 gives the whole variable domain DVKVTQSSRYLVKRTGEKVFLECVQDMDHENMFWYRQDPGLGLRLIYFSYDVKMKEKGDIPEGYSVSREKKERFSLILESASTNQTSMYLCASSSTKQGPSYEQYFGPGTRLTVT.

V and J are TRBV5-1 and TRBJ2-3; a weak D match, TRBD2 (7 bases). The CDR3 has 16 amino acids. The V end lost 4 bases, the J end lost 4 bases, and 19 bases lay between the germline ends. CDR1 and CDR2 (germline): SGHRS, YFSETQ. CDR3 nucleotides: TGCGCCAGCAGCGCACAGTCCGGGGGGCGCGCAGATACGCAGTATTTT. It translates to CASSAQSGGRADTQYF.

Details on this clonotype: This sequence may be a read error, since a much larger clone differs from it by one base. Here the CDR3 reads CAGSPQTSGTYEQYF. The DNA for the CDR3 is TGTGCCGGCAGCCCGCAGACTAGCGGGACTTACGAGCAGTACTTC. The chain links TRBV5-5 to TRBJ2-7; 11 bases match TRBD2. This CDR3 is 15 amino acids long. Germline CDR1 reads SGHKS; CDR2 reads YYEKEE (reference sequence).

This clonotype has more than one count but fewer than ten. The chain couples TRBV7-9 to TRBJ2-7; D assignment may be TRBD1 or TRBD2 (5 bases each). Germline V gives CDR1 SEHNR, CDR2 FQNEAQ (reference sequence). Trimming left V 7 bases short and J 2 bases short, with 18 bases between. CDR3 size: 15 residues. CDR3 residues: CASTGPLLGPYEQYF. The CDR3 DNA is TGTGCCAGCACCGGCCCCCTTTTGGGACCCTACGAGCAGTACTTC.

This clonotype has at least ten counts. This rearrangement joins TRBV20-1 to TRBJ2-3; 10 nucleotides match TRBD2. J was trimmed by 5 bases and V by 7 bases; bases with no gene match: 12. Looked up from germline, CDR1 is DFQATT and CDR2 is SNEGSKA (reference sequence). The CDR3 covers 15 residues. The CDR3 protein is CSEFGEAGGRDTQYF. The CDR3 bases are TGCAGTGAGTTCGGCGAAGCGGGAGGGCGAGATACGCAGTATTTT.

The chain links TRBV25-1 to TRBJ2-7; TRBD1 agrees at 10 bases. The CDR3 has 13 amino acids. The V segment lost 10 bases and the J segment 2 bases; nucleotides outside the gene matches: 5. Germline V CDR1 and CDR2: MGHDK, SYGVNS. The CDR3 bases are TGTGCCACCGCGGGACAGGGGACCTACGAGCAGTACTTC. It is translated as CATAGQGTYEQYF.

In this sample, this clonotype turned up many times. The CDR3: CASSSAGATNYGYTF. The DNA for the CDR3 is TGTGCCAGCAGCTCGGCAGGAGCAACAAACTATGGCTACACCTTC. V usage is TRBV25-1 and J usage is TRBJ1-2, with no clear D. V dropped 6 bases and J dropped 2 bases, with 16 bases sitting between them. This CDR3 region has 15 residues. Germline loops: CDR1 MGHDK, CDR2 SYGVNS.

The J gene is TRBJ2-2, the V gene TRBV11-2; D is unresolved. This CDR3 has 15 amino acids. CDR1 is SGHAT, CDR2 FQNNGV, per germline. V gave up 3 bases and J gave up 6 bases, with 14 bases separating them. Written as DNA, the CDR3 is TGTGCCAGCAGCTTGTCAGAAGTACGTCCCGGGGAGCTGTTTTTT. This translates into CASSLSEVRPGELFF. Based on the CDR3 plus reference TRBV11-2 and TRBJ2-2, the full variable domain is EAGVAQSPRYKIIEKRQSVAFWCNPISGHATLYWYQQILGQGPKLLIQFQNNGVVDDSQLPKDRFSAERLKGVDSTLKIQPAKLEDSAVYLCASSLSEVRPGELFFGEGSRLTVL.

Turning to this clonotype: A read error is possible here, since a much larger clone lies one base away. V is TRBV9 and J is TRBJ1-1, with D hard to call. Germline lookup yields CDR1 SGDLS and CDR2 YYNGEE. V lost 9 bases to trimming and J lost 5 bases, with 23 bases between them. The CDR3 totals 15 residues. Here the CDR3 reads CAISTMGGEGTEAFF. CDR3 sequence (DNA): TGTGCCATCTCAACTATGGGCGGGGAAGGGACTGAAGCTTTCTTT.

This clonotype was seen ten or more times. The chain carries TRBV6-5 and TRBJ1-1; D is possibly TRBD1 (6 bases). The germline V and J ends were trimmed by 5 bases and 3 bases, with 19 bases remaining between them. CDR1 MNHEY and CDR2 SVGAGI come from the germline V gene. The CDR3 has 16 amino acids. The CDR3 here is CASSTNLGGRDTEAFF. The CDR3 DNA reads TGTGCCAGCAGTACTAATTTGGGGGGGCGGGACACTGAAGCTTTCTTT.